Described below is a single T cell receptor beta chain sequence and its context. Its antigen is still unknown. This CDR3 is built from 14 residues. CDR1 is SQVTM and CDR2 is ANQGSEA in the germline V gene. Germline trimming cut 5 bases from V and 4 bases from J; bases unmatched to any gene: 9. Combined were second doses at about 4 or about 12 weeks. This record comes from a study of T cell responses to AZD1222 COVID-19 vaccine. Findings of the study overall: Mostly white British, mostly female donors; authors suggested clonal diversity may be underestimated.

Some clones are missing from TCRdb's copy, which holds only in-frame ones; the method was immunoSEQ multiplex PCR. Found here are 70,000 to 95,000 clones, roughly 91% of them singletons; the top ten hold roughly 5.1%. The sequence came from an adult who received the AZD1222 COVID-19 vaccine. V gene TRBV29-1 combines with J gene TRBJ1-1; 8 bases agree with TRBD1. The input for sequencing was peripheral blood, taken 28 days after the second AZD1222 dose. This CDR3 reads CSVSYGTGATEAFF. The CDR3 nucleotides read TGCAGCGTTAGCTACGGGACAGGAGCCACTGAAGCTTTCTTT. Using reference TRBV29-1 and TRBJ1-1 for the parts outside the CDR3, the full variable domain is SAVISQKPSRDICQRGTSLTIQCQVDSQVTMMFWYRQQPGQSLTLIATANQGSEATYESGFVIDKFPISRPNLTFSTLTVSNMSPEDSSIYLCSVSYGTGATEAFFGQGTRLTVV.